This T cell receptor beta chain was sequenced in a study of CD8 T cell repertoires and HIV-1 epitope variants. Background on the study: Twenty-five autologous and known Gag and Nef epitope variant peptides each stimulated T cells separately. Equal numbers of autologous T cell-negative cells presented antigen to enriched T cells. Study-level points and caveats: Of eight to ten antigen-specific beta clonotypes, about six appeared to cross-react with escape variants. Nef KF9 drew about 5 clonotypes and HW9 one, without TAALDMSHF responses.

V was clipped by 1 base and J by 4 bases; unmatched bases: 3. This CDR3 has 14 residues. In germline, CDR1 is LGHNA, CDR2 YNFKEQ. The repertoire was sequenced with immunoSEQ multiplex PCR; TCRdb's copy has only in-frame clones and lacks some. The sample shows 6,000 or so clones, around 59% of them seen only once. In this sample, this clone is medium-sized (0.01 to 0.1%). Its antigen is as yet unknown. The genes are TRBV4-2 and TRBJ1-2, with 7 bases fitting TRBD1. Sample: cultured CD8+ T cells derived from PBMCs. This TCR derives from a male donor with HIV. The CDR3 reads CASSQVRDSYGYTF. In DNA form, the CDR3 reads TGTGCCAGCAGCCAAGTGAGGGACAGCTATGGCTACACCTTC.